These T cell receptor beta chains were read from a single sample in a study of T cells in localized non-small cell lung cancer. Here immunoSEQ multiplex PCR was the method, and the copy in TCRdb shows in-frame clones only, minus some. The table records roughly 3,900 clones, around 40% of them present only once. Sequenced here: lung tumor tissue, sampled before any cancer treatment. All receptors come from a woman aged 40-69 years with stage I lung adenocarcinoma. Each CDR3 is given with its conserved first and last residue. Fields, in order: D gene, V gene, J gene, clone size, CDR3 length, CDR3 protein, CDR3 DNA. D genes are given only for firm matches. For some rows the clone size is stated as once, few or many, or as a class when expanded; others skip it.

D gene: .
V gene: TRBV18
J gene: TRBJ2-5
clone size: .
CDR3 length: 14
CDR3 protein: CASSPTGWRETQYF
CDR3 DNA: TGTGCCAGCTCACCAACAGGGTGGCGAGAGACCCAGTACTTC

D gene: .
V gene: TRBV23-1
J gene: TRBJ2-7
clone size: .
CDR3 length: 22
CDR3 protein: CAMRGAGGNQISPTPSSYEQYF
CDR3 DNA: TGCGCCATGAGAGGAGCCGGAGGAAATCAAATTTCCCCCACCCCAAGCTCCTACGAGCAGTACTTC

D gene: TRBD2
V gene: TRBV6-1
J gene: TRBJ2-3
clone size: medium-sized
CDR3 length: 15
CDR3 protein: CASSELAGGQDTQYF
CDR3 DNA: TGTGCCAGCAGTGAACTAGCGGGAGGACAAGATACGCAGTATTTT

D gene: TRBD1
V gene: TRBV28
J gene: TRBJ2-7
clone size: .
CDR3 length: 15
CDR3 protein: CASSIPGTESYEQYF
CDR3 DNA: TGTGCCAGCTCTATACCCGGGACAGAGTCCTACGAGCAGTACTTC

D gene: TRBD1
V gene: TRBV18
J gene: TRBJ1-3
clone size: once
CDR3 length: 16
CDR3 protein: CASSPPSTGPGNTIYF
CDR3 DNA: TGTGCCAGCTCACCGCCATCGACAGGGCCTGGAAACACCATATATTTT

D gene: .
V gene: TRBV6-8
J gene: TRBJ2-6
clone size: .
CDR3 length: 17
CDR3 protein: CAITGGGQASGANVLTF
CDR3 DNA: TGTGCCATCACCGGGGGAGGACAGGCTTCTGGGGCCAACGTCCTGACTTTC

D gene: .
V gene: TRBV19
J gene: TRBJ2-1
clone size: few
CDR3 length: 13
CDR3 protein: CASSTLRGYEQFF
CDR3 DNA: TGTGCCAGTAGTACCCTACGAGGGTATGAGCAGTTCTTC

D gene: .
V gene: TRBV30
J gene: TRBJ2-2
clone size: few
CDR3 length: 13
CDR3 protein: CAWSEDNTGELFF
CDR3 DNA: TGTGCCTGGAGTGAGGACAACACCGGGGAGCTGTTTTTT

D gene: TRBD1
V gene: TRBV6-1
J gene: TRBJ1-1
clone size: few
CDR3 length: 15
CDR3 protein: CASSEDLTGGREAFF
CDR3 DNA: TGTGCCAGCAGTGAAGATTTGACAGGGGGAAGGGAAGCTTTCTTT

D gene: .
V gene: TRBV5-1
J gene: TRBJ1-2
clone size: few
CDR3 length: 16
CDR3 protein: CASSLVTGTRNYGYTF
CDR3 DNA: TGCGCCAGCAGCTTGGTGACCGGGACAAGGAACTATGGCTACACCTTC

D gene: .
V gene: TRBV19
J gene: TRBJ1-5
clone size: .
CDR3 length: 13
CDR3 protein: CASSPGPVQPQHF
CDR3 DNA: TGTGCCAGTAGTCCGGGCCCTGTGCAGCCCCAGCATTTT

D gene: .
V gene: TRBV28
J gene: TRBJ2-3
clone size: .
CDR3 length: 17
CDR3 protein: CASRPLYGGFSTDTQYF
CDR3 DNA: TGTGCCAGCAGGCCTCTCTACGGCGGGTTTAGCACAGATACGCAGTATTTT

D gene: .
V gene: TRBV19
J gene: TRBJ2-2
clone size: once
CDR3 length: 13
CDR3 protein: CASTLRRGGELFF
CDR3 DNA: TGTGCCAGTACCCTACGCAGGGGCGGGGAGCTGTTTTTT

D gene: .
V gene: TRBV6-7
J gene: TRBJ2-7
clone size: few
CDR3 length: 13
CDR3 protein: CASTGAGLSEQYF
CDR3 DNA: TGTGCCAGCACGGGGGCAGGCCTTTCAGAGCAGTACTTC

D gene: .
V gene: TRBV6-8
J gene: TRBJ1-5
clone size: few
CDR3 length: 13
CDR3 protein: CASSYSENQPQHF
CDR3 DNA: TGTGCCAGCAGTTACTCCGAGAATCAGCCCCAGCATTTT

D gene: .
V gene: TRBV28
J gene: TRBJ2-7
clone size: .
CDR3 length: 14
CDR3 protein: CASSFGATTYEQYF
CDR3 DNA: TGTGCCAGCAGTTTTGGCGCAACTACCTACGAGCAGTACTTC

D gene: TRBD2
V gene: TRBV9
J gene: TRBJ2-4
clone size: .
CDR3 length: 14
CDR3 protein: CASSSSGSSNIQYF
CDR3 DNA: TGTGCCAGCAGTTCTAGCGGGAGTTCCAACATTCAGTACTTC

D gene: .
V gene: TRBV18
J gene: TRBJ1-3
clone size: .
CDR3 length: 15
CDR3 protein: CASSSDQGSGNTIYF
CDR3 DNA: TGTGCCAGCTCATCAGACCAGGGATCAGGAAACACCATATATTTT

D gene: .
V gene: TRBV2
J gene: TRBJ2-7
clone size: .
CDR3 length: 13
CDR3 protein: CASSYPVTYEQYF
CDR3 DNA: TGTGCCAGCAGTTACCCCGTGACCTACGAGCAGTACTTC

D gene: TRBD1
V gene: TRBV11-3
J gene: TRBJ2-5
clone size: medium-sized
CDR3 length: 17
CDR3 protein: CASSLETGTGGRETQYF
CDR3 DNA: TGTGCCAGCAGCTTAGAGACCGGGACAGGGGGCCGAGAGACCCAGTACTTC

D gene: .
V gene: TRBV11-3
J gene: TRBJ2-3
clone size: medium-sized
CDR3 length: 18
CDR3 protein: CASSLQGTSDTSTDTQYF
CDR3 DNA: TGTGCCAGCAGCCTACAGGGAACTTCCGATACTAGCACAGATACGCAGTATTTT

D gene: .
V gene: TRBV30
J gene: TRBJ1-4
clone size: few
CDR3 length: 14
CDR3 protein: CAWRYSGSGEKLFF
CDR3 DNA: TGTGCCTGGAGGTACTCGGGTAGCGGTGAAAAACTGTTTTTT

D gene: TRBD1
V gene: TRBV6-8
J gene: TRBJ2-2
clone size: few
CDR3 length: 17
CDR3 protein: CASSERTGGRETGELFF
CDR3 DNA: TGTGCCAGCAGCGAGCGGACAGGCGGAAGAGAGACCGGGGAGCTGTTTTTT

D gene: .
V gene: TRBV29-1
J gene: TRBJ2-7
clone size: few
CDR3 length: 15
CDR3 protein: CSVRVVLGAIGEQYF
CDR3 DNA: TGCAGCGTACGCGTTGTGTTGGGGGCGATAGGCGAGCAGTACTTC

D gene: TRBD1
V gene: TRBV5-1
J gene: TRBJ2-7
clone size: .
CDR3 length: 15
CDR3 protein: CASSPALGTVYEQYF
CDR3 DNA: TGCGCCAGCAGCCCCGCTCTGGGGACAGTATACGAGCAGTACTTC

D gene: .
V gene: TRBV6-1
J gene: TRBJ2-7
clone size: .
CDR3 length: 15
CDR3 protein: CASSEEGGGPYEQYF
CDR3 DNA: TGTGCCAGCAGTGAAGAAGGGGGGGGACCTTACGAGCAGTACTTC

D gene: TRBD2
V gene: TRBV10-2
J gene: TRBJ2-1
clone size: .
CDR3 length: 13
CDR3 protein: CASSGASGGKQFF
CDR3 DNA: TGCGCCAGCAGTGGGGCTAGCGGAGGAAAGCAGTTCTTC

D gene: TRBD2
V gene: TRBV11-3
J gene: TRBJ2-7
clone size: medium-sized
CDR3 length: 15
CDR3 protein: CASSPTSFYEYEQYF
CDR3 DNA: TGTGCCAGCAGCCCGACTAGCTTCTATGAGTACGAGCAGTACTTC

D gene: .
V gene: TRBV9
J gene: TRBJ2-7
clone size: medium-sized
CDR3 length: 16
CDR3 protein: CASSVDSGALHYEQYF
CDR3 DNA: TGTGCCAGCAGCGTAGACTCAGGGGCGTTACACTACGAGCAGTACTTC

D gene: TRBD2
V gene: TRBV5-1
J gene: TRBJ2-3
clone size: .
CDR3 length: 16
CDR3 protein: CASRAGTSATQDTQYF
CDR3 DNA: TGCGCCAGCAGAGCCGGGACTAGTGCGACTCAAGATACGCAGTATTTT

D gene: TRBD1
V gene: TRBV15
J gene: TRBJ2-7
clone size: few
CDR3 length: 15
CDR3 protein: CATSQIGTGAYEQYF
CDR3 DNA: TGTGCCACCAGTCAGATCGGGACAGGGGCTTACGAGCAGTACTTC

D gene: TRBD1
V gene: TRBV6-7
J gene: TRBJ2-7
clone size: few
CDR3 length: 14
CDR3 protein: CASSVGTGNYEQYF
CDR3 DNA: TGTGCCAGCAGTGTGGGGACAGGGAACTACGAGCAGTACTTC

D gene: .
V gene: TRBV6-8
J gene: TRBJ2-5
clone size: .
CDR3 length: 14
CDR3 protein: CASSYGVPQETQYF
CDR3 DNA: TGTGCCAGCAGTTATGGTGTCCCCCAAGAGACCCAGTACTTC

D gene: TRBD2
V gene: TRBV6-8
J gene: TRBJ2-3
clone size: .
CDR3 length: 16
CDR3 protein: CASSPGGGREVDTQYF
CDR3 DNA: TGTGCCAGCAGCCCTGGTGGGGGGCGGGAGGTAGATACGCAGTATTTT

D gene: .
V gene: TRBV18
J gene: TRBJ2-1
clone size: .
CDR3 length: 14
CDR3 protein: CASSPRGRESEQFF
CDR3 DNA: TGTGCCAGCTCACCGAGGGGGCGGGAGTCTGAGCAGTTCTTC

D gene: TRBD2
V gene: TRBV6-8
J gene: TRBJ2-7
clone size: .
CDR3 length: 15
CDR3 protein: CASSYSLAGGYEQYF
CDR3 DNA: TGTGCCAGCAGTTACTCCCTAGCGGGAGGCTACGAGCAGTACTTC

D gene: .
V gene: TRBV11-3
J gene: TRBJ2-2
clone size: few
CDR3 length: 15
CDR3 protein: CASSKGLPRTGELFF
CDR3 DNA: TGTGCCAGCAGCAAAGGACTCCCTAGGACCGGGGAGCTGTTTTTT

D gene: TRBD2
V gene: TRBV5-1
J gene: TRBJ2-1
clone size: .
CDR3 length: 16
CDR3 protein: CASSFRELAVLGEQFF
CDR3 DNA: TGCGCCAGCAGCTTCCGGGAACTAGCGGTCCTGGGAGAGCAGTTCTTC

D gene: .
V gene: TRBV6-8
J gene: TRBJ1-1
clone size: .
CDR3 length: 13
CDR3 protein: CASSLTGNTEAFF
CDR3 DNA: TGTGCCAGCAGTCTTACAGGGAACACTGAAGCTTTCTTT

D gene: .
V gene: TRBV5-1
J gene: TRBJ2-7
clone size: .
CDR3 length: 16
CDR3 protein: CASSQDRVGMPDEQYF
CDR3 DNA: TGCGCCAGCAGCCAAGATCGAGTCGGAATGCCGGACGAGCAGTACTTC

D gene: .
V gene: TRBV28
J gene: TRBJ2-3
clone size: .
CDR3 length: 18
CDR3 protein: CASRPRYVRQTNTDTQYF
CDR3 DNA: TGTGCCAGCAGGCCTCGGTACGTGCGGCAAACGAACACAGATACGCAGTATTTT